Listed below are T cell receptor beta chains from one sample, sequenced in a study of cytomegalovirus exposure and HLA in healthy donors. The data were produced by immunoSEQ multiplex PCR, yet TCRdb's version contains in-frame clones alone and is incomplete. This table holds around 150,000 clones, more than 75% found once. The specimen was PBMCs. These receptors were collected from a male donor in good health and CMV-seronegative. The CDR3 runs from the conserved cysteine through the conserved F or W. D genes are given only for firm matches. Clone size is not always given. Where it is, it says once, few, many or a class for expanded clones.

TGTGCCAGCAGTGAGCGATCTAGCGGGGGGAGCACAGATACGCAGTATTTT | CASSERSSGGSTDTQYF | TRBJ2-3 | . | TRBV25-1 | TRBD2
TGTGCCAGCAGTGAATATGGGGCAGCCACGAATTCACCCCTCCACTTT | CASSEYGAATNSPLHF | TRBJ1-6 | . | TRBV25-1 | .
TGTGCCAGCAGCCGGACTAGCGATGAGACCCAGTACTTC | CASSRTSDETQYF | TRBJ2-5 | . | TRBV7-2 | TRBD2
TGTGCCAGCAGTGCGACTCCTGAAATAGCCAAAAACATTCAGTACTTC | CASSATPEIAKNIQYF | TRBJ2-4 | few | TRBV6-6 | .
TGTGCCAGCAGCTCGCCCAGAGACGGGGGTGCGAACACCGGGGAGCTGTTTTTT | CASSSPRDGGANTGELFF | TRBJ2-2 | . | TRBV13 | .
TGCGCCAGCAGCTTCGGCTCCTATAATTCACCCCTCCACTTT | CASSFGSYNSPLHF | TRBJ1-6 | few | TRBV5-1 | .
TGTGCCAGCAGTTACTCGCAGGGCTTCGGCAATCAGCCCCAGCATTTT | CASSYSQGFGNQPQHF | TRBJ1-5 | once | TRBV6-5 | .
TGTGCCACCAGCAGAGAGGGCAGGGGCCCCTCCACAGATACGCAGTATTTT | CATSREGRGPSTDTQYF | TRBJ2-3 | . | TRBV15 | .
TGCGCCAGCAGGCGGACCGGGAGTGCCGGGGAGCTGTTTTTT | CASRRTGSAGELFF | TRBJ2-2 | once | TRBV10-2 | .
TGTGCCAGCAGTTTAGGGGTCGAGCGGGACAGGGGTAGCAATCAGCCCCAGCATTTT | CASSLGVERDRGSNQPQHF | TRBJ1-5 | . | TRBV27 | TRBD1
TGTGCCAGCAGCCCCGACTGGACAAGGCCCTACGAGCAGTACTTC | CASSPDWTRPYEQYF | TRBJ2-7 | . | TRBV14 | .
TGTGCCAGCAGTTCTCAGGGTAGGGGCTACACCTTC | CASSSQGRGYTF | TRBJ1-2 | . | TRBV6-5 | .
TGTGCCAGCAGCTTAGCCCCGGACAGAGACTATGGCTACACCTTC | CASSLAPDRDYGYTF | TRBJ1-2 | . | TRBV7-2 | .
TGTGCCTGGACGGCGGGCCCTCGCTATGGCTACACCTTC | CAWTAGPRYGYTF | TRBJ1-2 | . | TRBV30 | .
TGTGCCAGCAGCCCCTACTCCTACGAGCAGTACTTC | CASSPYSYEQYF | TRBJ2-7 | . | TRBV7-2 | .
TGTGCCAGTAGTAAGGTGTGGACTGGGAGCACAGATACGCAGTATTTT | CASSKVWTGSTDTQYF | TRBJ2-3 | . | TRBV19 | .
TGTGCCAGCAGTGTTGGACAGTACATGAACACTGAAGCTTTCTTT | CASSVGQYMNTEAFF | TRBJ1-1 | . | TRBV25-1 | .
TGTGCCAGCAGCGTGGGACAGGGAAACTCCTACGAGCAGTACTTC | CASSVGQGNSYEQYF | TRBJ2-7 | . | TRBV9 | TRBD1
TGTGCCTGGGCCTCTAGCGGGGATCCTACCGGGGAGCTGTTTTTT | CAWASSGDPTGELFF | TRBJ2-2 | . | TRBV30 | TRBD2
TGTGCCAGCAGCTTGGACCCGGATCAGCCCCAGCATTTT | CASSLDPDQPQHF | TRBJ1-5 | . | TRBV5-5 | .
TGTGCCAGCAGCTCGTGGCAGGGGGCGGCGTACAATGAGCAGTTCTTC | CASSSWQGAAYNEQFF | TRBJ2-1 | . | TRBV5-8 | TRBD1
TGTGCCAGCAGCCAAGATGGGGTGACAGGGCAGGACACCGGGGAGCTGTTTTTT | CASSQDGVTGQDTGELFF | TRBJ2-2 | . | TRBV14 | TRBD1
TGTGCCAGCAGCTTAGCTGTCGCGAACACCGGGGAGCTGTTTTTT | CASSLAVANTGELFF | TRBJ2-2 | few | TRBV5-5 | .
TGTGCCAGCAGTGAAGCGGGACTAGCGGGGGGCGAAAACAATGAGCAGTTCTTC | CASSEAGLAGGENNEQFF | TRBJ2-1 | . | TRBV2 | TRBD2
TGTGCCAGCAGCTTAGTCGGGACTAGCGGAGAGACCCAGTACTTC | CASSLVGTSGETQYF | TRBJ2-5 | . | TRBV7-2 | TRBD2
TGTGCCTGGAGTGTACGGCGGGATCAGCCCCAGCATTTT | CAWSVRRDQPQHF | TRBJ1-5 | . | TRBV30 | .
TGTGCCAGTGCGAGTCCGGACAGATCTGGAAACACCATATATTTT | CASASPDRSGNTIYF | TRBJ1-3 | . | TRBV6-5 | .
TGTGCCAGCAGTTCTCTCCCGGGACTAGCGGGGGGGAATGAGCAGTTCTTC | CASSSLPGLAGGNEQFF | TRBJ2-1 | . | TRBV25-1 | TRBD2
TGTGCCAGCAGCCTTGGACAGGGCGACGGGCAGTACTTC | CASSLGQGDGQYF | TRBJ2-7 | . | TRBV7-2 | TRBD1
TGTGCCAGCAGTGAAGGGGTGGAGAATGGCTACACCTTC | CASSEGVENGYTF | TRBJ1-2 | once | TRBV2 | .
TGTGCCAGCAGGGACTACGGGACAGAAGATGGCTACACCTTC | CASRDYGTEDGYTF | TRBJ1-2 | . | TRBV7-2 | TRBD1
TGTTCCAGCAGCGATCAGCGAGTCTATGGCTACACCTTC | CSSSDQRVYGYTF | TRBJ1-2 | . | TRBV7-9 | .
TGCGCCAGCAGCTTGGAGCGGGGTACCTACAATGAGCAGTTCTTC | CASSLERGTYNEQFF | TRBJ2-1 | . | TRBV5-1 | TRBD2
TGTGCCAGCAGCCGGGGGACAGGGGGCCTAGAGACCCAGTACTTC | CASSRGTGGLETQYF | TRBJ2-5 | . | TRBV6-5 | TRBD1
TGTGCCAGCAGCTTCATGGGGCAGCGCTCCTACGAGCAGTACTTC | CASSFMGQRSYEQYF | TRBJ2-7 | . | TRBV5-4 | .
TGTGCCAGCAGTGCCCTCGGGTTAGGCGAGACCCAGTACTTC | CASSALGLGETQYF | TRBJ2-5 | . | TRBV27 | .
TGTGCCATCAGTGACGGGACAGGGGACTACGAGCAGTACTTC | CAISDGTGDYEQYF | TRBJ2-7 | . | TRBV10-3 | TRBD1
TGTGCCAGCAGTGCAATTCCCCATCAGCCCCAGCATTTT | CASSAIPHQPQHF | TRBJ1-5 | few | TRBV2 | .
TGCGCCAGCAGCCAAGGGCGGAATCAGCCCCAGCATTTT | CASSQGRNQPQHF | TRBJ1-5 | . | TRBV4-1 | .
TGTGCCAGCAGCTCGGACCGACAGGGGGTGGACTATGGCTACACCTTC | CASSSDRQGVDYGYTF | TRBJ1-2 | . | TRBV13 | TRBD1